This T cell receptor (beta chain) emerged from a study of OX40 agonist ivuxolimab in advanced cancers. A note on the overall study: The costimulatory receptor OX40 (CD134) was targeted by ivuxolimab, a fully human IgG2 agonistic monoclonal antibody. Intravenous ivuxolimab was administered to patients every 2 weeks at six dose levels: 0.01, 0.1, 0.3, 1.5, 3 and 10 mg/kg. Of the roughly 51 patients in dose escalation, around 20 had hepatocellular carcinoma, roughly 15 had melanoma, 9 had renal cell carcinoma and 9 had head and neck cancer. The dose-escalation cohort was approximately 83% male with a mean age of about 60 years, ranging from about 20 to 80. Prior anti-PD-1, anti-PD-L1 or anti-CTLA-4 therapy was permitted, and 30% to 45% of dose-escalation patients had received checkpoint inhibitors. Partial responses occurred in three dose-escalation patients: two with cutaneous melanoma and one with hepatocellular carcinoma. Peripheral TCRbeta sequencing aimed to test whether ivuxolimab altered TCR sequence diversity and caused clonal T-cell expansion. The paper reports the monotherapy dose-escalation portion (N ≈ 50 patients) of the phase I ivuxolimab trial. What the authors observed across the whole study: Clonal expansion of both CD4+ and CD8+ blood T cells was observed from baseline to week 6 at doses 0.1 to 3.0 mg/kg. After ivuxolimab, more expanded clones were found on average in CD8+ T cells than in CD4+ T cells. Low levels of normalized T-cell clonal expansion were also seen in some patients who did not respond. In the 0.1-3.0 mg/kg groups, partial responders had among the lowest normalized peripheral clonal expansion, particularly in CD8+ T cells. The antigen specificity of the clonally expanded peripheral T cells was not determined.

The CDR3 contains 12 residues, cysteine and phenylalanine counted. Only the CDR3 DNA stays, 36 bases, in frame from base 1. The junction carries 9 bases between V and J, which are trimmed by 7 bases and 6 bases respectively. The CDR1 and CDR2 encoded by the germline V gene (reference sequence) are SEHNR and FQNEAQ. This clone was picked up a small number of times. Its recognized antigen is unknown. Base qualities are not recorded, but no much larger clone differs from it by a single base. Genomic DNA was extracted from sorted cells for sequencing of the TCRbeta CDR3 region. The immunoSEQ Assay was used for sequencing of TCRbeta CDR3 regions. TCRdb obtained this table from immuneACCESS and retained in-frame rearrangements with V and J assigned. These tables miss some clones; where compared with another copy, unresolved V genes account for less than half of the shortfall, and the remainder is unexplained. Present in this sample are about 22,000 clones, 70% to 90% of which were seen just once. The ten largest clones represent 40% to 55% of the sample.

Patients with autoimmune disease history or receiving systemic immunosuppression were excluded from the trial. In every dose cohort, peripheral blood was drawn for TCR sequencing at baseline, cycle 4 day 1, and cycle 7 day 1. Samples came from an open-label, multicenter, first-in-human phase I dose-escalation trial of ivuxolimab. The trial enrolled adults with locally advanced or metastatic head and neck squamous cell, hepatocellular, melanoma or renal cell carcinoma. Before TCR sequencing, CD4+ and CD8+ T cells were separately sorted from peripheral blood. This TCR came from an adult with an advanced solid tumor such as melanoma, head and neck, liver or kidney cancer. Sequences were derived from CD4+ or CD8+ T cells sorted from blood, sampled in a trial of the OX40 agonist ivuxolimab. This sequence uses TRBV7-9 and TRBJ2-2; TRBD2 could be the D gene, as 5 bases match. The nucleotides are TGTGCCAGCATCTTGGGAGCCGGGGAGCTGTTTTTT. Its translation reads: CASILGAGELFF. With the rest looked up from the reference TRBV7-9 and TRBJ2-2 genes rather than sequenced, the full variable domain is DTGVSQNPRHKITKRGQNVTFRCDPISEHNRLYWYRQTLGQGPEFLTYFQNEAQLEKSRLLSDRFSAERPKGSFSTLEIQRTEQGDSAMYLCASILGAGELFFGEGSRLTVL.